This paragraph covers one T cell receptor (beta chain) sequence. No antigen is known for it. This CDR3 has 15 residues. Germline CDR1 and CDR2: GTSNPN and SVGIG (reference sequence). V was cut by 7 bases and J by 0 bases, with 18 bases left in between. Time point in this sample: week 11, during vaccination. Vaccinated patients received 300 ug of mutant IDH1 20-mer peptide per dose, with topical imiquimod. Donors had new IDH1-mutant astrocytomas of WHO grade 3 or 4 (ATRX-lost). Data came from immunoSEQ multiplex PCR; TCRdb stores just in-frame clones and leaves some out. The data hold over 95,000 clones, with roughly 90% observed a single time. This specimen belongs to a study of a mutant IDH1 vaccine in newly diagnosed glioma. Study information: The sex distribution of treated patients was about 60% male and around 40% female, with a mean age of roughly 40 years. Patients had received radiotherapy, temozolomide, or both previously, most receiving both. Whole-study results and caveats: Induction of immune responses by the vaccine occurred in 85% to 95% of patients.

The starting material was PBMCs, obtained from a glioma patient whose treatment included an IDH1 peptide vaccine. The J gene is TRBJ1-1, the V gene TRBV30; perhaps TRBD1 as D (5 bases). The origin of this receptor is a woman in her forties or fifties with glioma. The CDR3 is CAFDLSTGLNTEAFF. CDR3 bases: TGTGCCTTCGACCTCTCCACAGGACTGAACACTGAAGCTTTCTTT. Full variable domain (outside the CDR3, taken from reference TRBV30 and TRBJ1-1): SQTIHQWPATLVQPVGSPLSLECTVEGTSNPNLYWYRQAAGRGLQLLFYSVGIGQISSEVPQNLSASRPQDRQFILSSKKLLLSDSGFYLCAFDLSTGLNTEAFFGQGTRLTVV.